This T cell receptor (beta chain) was sequenced in a study of T-cell memory formation after mild COVID-19. Regarding the study as a whole: Some responding clones appeared in pre-infection memory, suggesting cross-reactive memory joined. CD4/CD8 balance held among clones contracting day 15 to 85, and later expanders leaned CD4+.

This clonotype was seen a handful of times. The antigen is not known. TCRdb re-analysed the 5' RACE reads in MiXCR, keeping a single row per CDR3 protein. This table holds approximately 150,000 distinct CDR3 sequences, under 7% found once. The sequence came from an adult woman who had mild COVID-19 (a few samples of this study predate the infection). Cell type and time point are not known. The sequencing input was PBMCs or a T cell subset sorted from them (not recorded which).

This chain's CDR3 is CASTFRAQGDQPQHF. The CDR3 DNA follows: TGTGCCAGCACTTTTAGGGCACAGGGGGATCAGCCCCAGCATTTT. V is TRBV6-1 and J is TRBJ1-5; 8 positions match TRBD1. Germline CDR1 reads MNHNS; CDR2 reads SASEGT. J was trimmed by 5 bases and V by 7 bases; bases with no gene match: 10. This CDR3 is built from 15 residues.